This T cell receptor beta chain was recorded in a study of post-analysis software for immune sequencing data. The wider study: Progressive-relapsing, secondary progressive and relapsing-remitting multiple sclerosis were among the disease courses included. Study-level points and caveats: When the samples were clustered directly with F measure, those that had been prepared in the same batch showed strong co-clustering. People with multiple sclerosis had a significantly lower normalized Chao1 diversity than controls did. Among four or five TRBV segments more frequent in patients than controls were TRBV5-6, TRBV5-1 and TRBV20-1.

Presence of unique molecular identifiers characterized the TCR beta cDNA libraries. TCRdb re-called the PCR reads with MiXCR, one entry per CDR3 protein. This table holds around 770,000 distinct CDR3 sequences, around 42% found once. Notes on this clonotype: What it recognizes is unknown.

The V gene lost 2 bases and the J gene lost 6 bases, with 13 bases spanning the gap. The CDR3 runs to 14 residues. CDR1 and CDR2 (germline): MNHEY, SVGAGI. The TCR originated in a girl between 5 and 17 years old with multiple sclerosis. V is TRBV6-5 and J is TRBJ1-1; D may be TRBD1 (6 bases). Sequencing was performed on blood. The CDR3 DNA reads TGTGCCAGCAGTTACCGATACAGGGAACCTGAAGCTTTCTTT. Its protein is CASSYRYREPEAFF.